This entry features one T cell receptor (beta chain) sequence. Its antigen has not been determined. Base qualities are not provided; no much larger clone lies one nucleotide away. The sample is drawn from a study of blood T cell repertoires in COVID-19 (dated by TCRdb to 2020 to 2022). Background on the whole study: The collaborator samples originated in the United States, Italy and Spain and spanned the acute and convalescent phases of COVID-19. The material from the prospective study consisted of cDNA or gDNA derived from T cells, B-cell-depleted T cells, or PBMCs. Deeply sampled blood TCRbeta repertoires from subjects exposed to, actively infected with, or recovered from COVID-19 were included in the dataset. The repertoires were made available in a free public database intended to serve as a resource for research on the immune response to SARS-CoV-2. Samples came from the ongoing ImmuneRACE study (first 160 participants) plus 1,254 subjects from 6 global collaborators. Sample metadata almost always included a de-identified subject ID, COVID-19 status, age in years and sex. Where available, HLA class I and class II types were taken from metadata supplied by the sample provider and were not determined by assay-based typing.

The immunoSEQ Assay, a bias-controlled multiplex PCR, was used to amplify TCRbeta CDR3 regions from genomic DNA. Under the source paper's analysis protocol: The number of nucleated cells in each sample was estimated by amplification of reference gene primers within the assay. Sequence reads were collapsed and filtered to measure the absolute abundance of every unique TCRbeta CDR3 rearrangement. For each sample, productive Simpson clonality was calculated by taking the square root of Simpson's diversity index across productive rearrangements. What TCRdb holds here is the immuneACCESS table cut down to in-frame rearrangements. Part of the clones is not present; checked against another copy, under half of the missing clones reflect an unresolved V gene, and the others are unexplained. From that table come the V and J calls and clone size; the DNA was used to work out D and trimming. Here the sample has just over 150,000 clones; about 85% occur a single time. The top ten clonotypes cover approximately 3% of the sample.

Results and caveats for the whole study, not just this receptor: The quantity of clinical and demographic metadata differed by source and by participant and was supplied without curation.

Collaborating institutions collected whole blood in K2EDTA tubes following their own protocols. Collaborator samples were shipped for TCRbeta analysis as frozen whole blood, isolated PBMCs, or DNA extracted from either sample type. V and J are truncated by 1 base and 3 bases respectively, leaving an intervening sequence of 13 bases. Spanning cysteine to phenylalanine, the CDR3 consists of 16 amino acids. Of all the DNA, just the CDR3 is kept, 48 bases in frame from base 1. CDR1 SGHNT and CDR2 YENEEA are derived from the germline V gene. This receptor was obtained from a human donor with acute or convalescent COVID-19. The donor label of this sample is uncertain. Recombination linked TRBV11-3 to TRBJ2-1; the best D guess is TRBD2, with 6 bases matching. Sequences were obtained from peripheral blood. The CDR3 loop reads CASSLGGDSLYNEQFF. The DNA sequence follows: TGTGCCAGCAGCTTAGGAGGGGACTCCCTCTACAATGAGCAGTTCTTC.